This T cell receptor beta chain was sequenced in a study of shared clonotypes between healthy human individuals. The junction had 4 bases not matched to a gene; V was cut back by 6 bases and J by 7 bases. CDR3 length equals 14 residues. Germline V lookup: CDR1 SNHLY, CDR2 FYNNEI. With regard to this clone: This same CDR3 is encoded by further DNA sequences in the sample.

CD45RO-negative CD8 cells positively selected for CCR7 made up the naive population, which excluded terminally differentiated effector memory CD45RA+ cells. Researchers divided each subset's genomic DNA evenly across several immunoSEQ plates. The sorted-subset replicate PCRs were given about 210 ng DNA, which is some 29,000 T cell genomes. TCRdb's table, derived via immunoSEQ multiplex PCR, lists solely in-frame clones and lacks some. The table shows hundreds of thousands of clones, with roughly 96% occurring only once. J is TRBJ1-5 and V is TRBV2; 12 bases map to TRBD1. The origin of this receptor is a young woman in good health. Sequenced input: naive CD8+ T cells sorted from blood. For the CDR3, the DNA is TGTGCCAGCAGGGGACAGGGGGCAGGGCAGCCCCAGCATTTT. Translation gives CASRGQGAGQPQHF.